These 10 T cell receptor beta chains originate from one sample sequenced in a study of cytomegalovirus exposure and HLA in healthy donors. Primers for the PCR totalled 60 Vbeta and 13 Jbeta. Profiling relied on immunoSEQ multiplex PCR, and the TCRdb table lists in-frame clones only, not all of them. The sample consists of some 130,000 clones, about four fifths of them appearing once. Material for sequencing was PBMCs. These TCRs come from a man under 40 in good health.

Of note for this clone: This sample also contains other DNA sequences that code for the same CDR3. The rearrangement joins TRBV7-8 to TRBJ1-5; a possible D gene is TRBD1 (6 bases). The CDR3 covers 15 residues. Trimming took 0 bases from V and 6 from J, leaving 12 bases between them. Looked up from germline, CDR1 is SGHVS and CDR2 is FQNEAQ. CDR3 DNA: TGTGCCAGCAGCTTAGCGTCGGGGGGGCCTCAGCCCCAGCATTTT. Amino acid sequence: CASSLASGGPQPQHF.

The chain links TRBV11-2 to TRBJ2-7, with TRBD2 identical over 9 bases. CDR1 and CDR2 from the germline V gene are SGHAT and FQNNGV. The ends lost 5 bases at V and 4 bases at J; junction bases unmatched: 3. This CDR3 is 13 amino acids long. CDR3 region: CASSLSGSYEQYF. The DNA for the CDR3 is TGTGCCAGCAGCCTTAGCGGGAGTTACGAGCAGTACTTC.

This chain uses TRBV5-1 with TRBJ2-2; TRBD1 might be the D (6 bases). CDR3 length equals 15 residues. Germline loops: CDR1 SGHRS, CDR2 YFSETQ. The germline V and J ends were trimmed by 1 base and 5 bases, with 12 bases remaining between them. The CDR3 coding sequence is TGCGCCAGCAGCTTGATCTGGGGGCGAACCGGGGAGCTGTTTTTT. It codes for CASSLIWGRTGELFF.

The rearrangement uses TRBV10-1 and TRBJ1-1, with a weak D call TRBD1 (6 bases). The V end lost 6 bases, the J end lost 1 base, and 9 bases lay between the germline ends. This CDR3 is built from 13 residues. Germline CDR1 and CDR2: WNHNN and SYGVQD (reference sequence). CDR3 residues: CASRYRANTEAFF. CDR3 sequence (DNA): TGCGCCAGCAGGTACAGGGCGAACACTGAAGCTTTCTTT.

This chain links TRBV7-8 with TRBJ2-1; D may be TRBD2 (5 bases). The CDR3 is 13 amino acids. With 8 bases removed from V and 8 bases from J, the gap between germline ends came to 16 bases. Germline-derived CDR1 and CDR2 are SGHVS and FQNEAQ. As DNA, the CDR3 is TGTGCCAGCCGAACTCCTAGCTCTCATGAGCAGTTCTTC. Its protein is CASRTPSSHEQFF.

V usage is TRBV14 and J usage is TRBJ2-7; 7 nucleotides align to TRBD1. Germline trimming cut 1 base from V and 5 bases from J; bases unmatched to any gene: 11. CDR1 SGHDN and CDR2 FVKESK come from the germline V gene. The CDR3 has 16 amino acids. The CDR3 reads CASSQGLNRGKDEQYF. The CDR3 DNA follows: TGTGCCAGCAGCCAAGGCCTGAACAGGGGTAAGGACGAGCAGTACTTC. The complete variable domain, with remaining parts taken from reference TRBV14 and TRBJ2-7, reads EAGVTQFPSHSVIEKGQTVTLRCDPISGHDNLYWYRRVMGKEIKFLLHFVKESKQDESGMPNNRFLAERTGGTYSTLKVQPAELEDSGVYFCASSQGLNRGKDEQYFGPGTRLTVT.

The chain recombines TRBV7-9 with TRBJ2-3; tentatively, D is TRBD2 (6 bases). This CDR3 spans 14 amino acids. V lost 10 bases, J lost 1 base, and 15 bases lay in between. Germline-derived CDR1 and CDR2 are SEHNR and FQNEAQ (reference sequence). The CDR3 region has the DNA TGTGCCACCCGGGAGCGGGTCGGCACAGATACGCAGTATTTT. It is translated as CATRERVGTDTQYF. Drawing the rest from reference TRBV7-9 and TRBJ2-3, the complete variable domain is DTGVSQNPRHKITKRGQNVTFRCDPISEHNRLYWYRQTLGQGPEFLTYFQNEAQLEKSRLLSDRFSAERPKGSFSTLEIQRTEQGDSAMYLCATRERVGTDTQYFGPGTRLTVL.

The genes are TRBV2 and TRBJ2-7, with TRBD1 identical over 9 bases. This CDR3 is 14 amino acids long. Trimming at V came to 6 bases and at J to 0 bases, leaving 3 bases not matched to a gene. The germline V gene encodes CDR1 SNHLY and CDR2 FYNNEI. The CDR3 DNA reads TGTGCCAGCAGGGGACAGGGCAGCTCCTACGAGCAGTACTTC. This gives the protein CASRGQGSSYEQYF.

With respect to this clone: At the DNA level, this CDR3 is encoded by other sequences in the same sample as well. The chain is built from TRBV15 and TRBJ2-1, with 10 positions matching TRBD2. The CDR3 length is 15 residues. CDR1 is LNHNV and CDR2 is YYDKDF in the germline V gene (reference sequence). After removal of 0 bases from V and 6 bases from J, the junction contained 2 bases not matched to a gene. Here the CDR3 DNA reads TGTGCCACCAGCAGAGAAGCGGGAGGGGGCAATGAGCAGTTCTTC. Its translation is CATSREAGGGNEQFF.

The chain employs TRBV29-1 and TRBJ2-2; D is undetermined. Germline V CDR1 and CDR2: SQVTM, ANQGSEA. V was cut by 1 base and J by 2 bases, with 5 bases left in between. The CDR3 sequence is 13 residues long. In nucleotides, the CDR3 is TGCAGCGTTGAAGGAAGCAACACCGGGGAGCTGTTTTTT. Its translation is CSVEGSNTGELFF.